These 23 T cell receptor beta chains originate from one sample sequenced in a study of identical twins. One entry per CDR3 protein, called by TCRdb with MiXCR from the 5' RACE reads. The sample holds about 1.7 million distinct CDR3 sequences, less than 35% seen once. Sequencing was done on a sample of cord blood. The receptors were gathered from a newborn girl in good health.

The rearrangement uses TRBV24-1 and TRBJ1-3, with D unresolved. V shed 4 bases and J shed 0 bases, with 12 bases lying between them. The CDR3 length is 16 residues. Per the germline V gene, CDR1 is KGHDR and CDR2 is SFDVKD. The CDR3 protein is CATSDPRRSSGNTIYF. CDR3 DNA: TGTGCCACCAGTGACCCCAGACGGAGCTCTGGAAACACCATATATTTT.

This clonotype was picked up many times. This chain uses TRBV12-3 or TRBV12-4 with TRBJ2-1; 13 positions agree with TRBD2. Trimming cost V 6 bases and J 13 bases; bases outside gene matches: 6. The CDR3 has 13 residues. The CDR3 nucleotides are TGTGCCAGCAGCCGGACTAGCGGGAGTGAACAGTTCTTC. Translation: CASSRTSGSEQFF.

The chain is built from TRBV3-1 and TRBJ1-2; no clear D gene. Germline V gene sequence: CDR1 LGHDT, CDR2 YNNKEL (reference sequence). This CDR3 is 16 amino acids long. V lost 5 bases to trimming and J lost 0 bases, with 16 bases between them. CDR3 nucleotides: TGTGCCAGCAGCTTTGGCGCGGGAGAACCTAACTATGGCTACACCTTC. Translated: CASSFGAGEPNYGYTF.

This clonotype was found a few times. This sequence joins TRBV20-1 and TRBJ2-6; D possibly uses TRBD1 or TRBD2 (5 bases each). V lost 4 bases to trimming and J lost 4 bases, with 11 bases between them. The CDR3 has 14 amino acids. Germline V CDR1 and CDR2: DFQATT, SNEGSKA (reference sequence). The CDR3 DNA is TGCAGTGCTACGAGGGGCTCCGGGGCCAACGTCCTGACTTTC. Encoded protein: CSATRGSGANVLTF.

There are many counts of this clonotype. This CDR3 reads CASSRAGTGVYEQYF. CDR3 sequence (DNA): TGTGCCAGCAGCCGCGCCGGGACAGGGGTCTACGAGCAGTACTTC. V and J are TRBV6-5 and TRBJ2-7; 10 positions match TRBD1. Per germline, CDR1 MNHEY and CDR2 SVGAGI. The V segment lost 6 bases and the J segment 3 bases; nucleotides outside the gene matches: 8. This CDR3 is 15 amino acids long.

The V gene is TRBV7-9, the J gene TRBJ2-7; D remains ambiguous. The CDR3 contains 13 residues. Germline V gene sequence: CDR1 SEHNR, CDR2 FQNEAQ (reference sequence). Trimming cost V 5 bases and J 5 bases, with 13 bases left between them. The CDR3 bases are TGTGCCAGCAGCCGCCGTATCTCGAACGAGCAGTACTTC. Translated, it gives CASSRRISNEQYF.

This clonotype was counted between two and nine times. The genes are TRBV27 and TRBJ2-7; D is unresolved. Trimming shortened V by 4 bases and J by 5 bases, and 12 bases separated the two germline ends. In germline, CDR1 is MNHEY, CDR2 SMNVEV (reference sequence). CDR3 length: 13 residues. This CDR3 reads CASSWIGSDEQYF. CDR3 bases: TGTGCCAGCAGTTGGATAGGTTCCGACGAGCAGTACTTC.

This rearrangement joins TRBV12-5 to TRBJ2-2, with a weak D call TRBD1 (5 bases). Trimming removed 1 base at V and 2 bases at J, with 11 bases between. This CDR3 contains 16 residues. The germline V gene has CDR1 LGHNT and CDR2 FRNRAP. CDR3 region: CASGLEGRTNTGELFF. DNA of the CDR3: TGTGCTAGTGGTTTGGAGGGCCGGACAAACACCGGGGAGCTGTTTTTT.

This chain joins TRBV25-1 and TRBJ1-1, with D unresolved. The CDR3 covers 14 residues. V lost 1 base, J lost 1 base, and 7 bases lay in between. The germline V gene encodes CDR1 MGHDK and CDR2 SYGVNS. The CDR3 here is CASSESLPNTEAFF. The CDR3 DNA reads TGTGCCAGCAGTGAATCACTCCCGAACACTGAAGCTTTCTTT.

For the CDR3, the DNA is TGCGCCAGCAGCGCCAATCAGGGGATGCAAGGCTACACCTTC. Translation gives CASSANQGMQGYTF. The rearrangement uses TRBV5-1 and TRBJ1-2; TRBD1 is a possible D gene (6 bases). This CDR3 region has 14 residues. The V end lost 4 bases, the J end lost 8 bases, and 18 bases lay between the germline ends. In germline, CDR1 is SGHRS, CDR2 YFSETQ.

This clonotype has just a few counts. This chain joins TRBV20-1 and TRBJ2-3; D is possibly TRBD2 (6 bases). Trimming took 1 base from V and 4 from J, leaving 9 bases between them. Germline assignment: CDR1 DFQATT and CDR2 SNEGSKA (reference sequence). The CDR3 totals 13 residues. CDR3 nucleotides: TGCAGTGCTAGAGGGGGGGTGTCAGATACGCAGTATTTT. Its protein product is CSARGGVSDTQYF.

The chain joins TRBV5-4 to TRBJ2-1, with 13 bases that match TRBD2. The DNA end lines up better with TRBJ2-7; the J call may be wrong. Germline V lookup: CDR1 SGHNT, CDR2 YYREEE (reference sequence). CDR3 length equals 18 residues. The CDR3 protein is CASSSPGLAGSSYNEQYF. The CDR3 nucleotides read TGTGCCAGCAGCTCGCCGGGACTAGCGGGGAGCTCCTACAATGAGCAGTACTTC.

The rearrangement uses TRBV5-1 and TRBJ2-4, with D possibly TRBD2 on 6 matching bases. CDR1 and CDR2 from the germline V gene are SGHRS and YFSETQ. Deletions cut 2 bases from V and 8 bases from J, with 14 bases between. This CDR3 spans 14 amino acids. DNA for the CDR3: TGCGCCAGCAGCTTCGGGGACGGGAGTGACATTCAGTACTTC. This gives the protein CASSFGDGSDIQYF.

This clonotype was seen ten or more times. The chain joins TRBV4-1 to TRBJ2-7, with TRBD2 matching over 7 bases. The CDR3 consists of 15 residues. The J segment lost 2 bases and the V segment lost 3 bases, leaving 7 bases of the junction unmatched. Germline-derived CDR1 and CDR2 are MGHRA and YSYEKL. The CDR3 loop reads CASSQGSSGTYEQYF. The CDR3 DNA sequence: TGCGCCAGCAGCCAGGGGTCTAGCGGAACCTACGAGCAGTACTTC.

The chain links TRBV14 to TRBJ1-2, with a weak D call TRBD1 (6 bases). The germline V gene encodes CDR1 SGHDN and CDR2 FVKESK. The V and J ends lost 1 base and 4 bases respectively, with 13 bases between them. This CDR3 comprises 15 residues. The CDR3: CASSQVQGRFYGYTF. Here the CDR3 DNA reads TGTGCCAGCAGCCAAGTCCAGGGGCGCTTCTATGGCTACACCTTC.

This clonotype was counted a few times. CDR3 DNA sequence: TGTGCCAGCAGCCCTCCCATAGCGGTTGGAGAGACCCAGTACTTC. This translates into CASSPPIAVGETQYF. This chain connects TRBV3-1 to TRBJ2-5; weak D call: TRBD2 (6 bases). Per germline, CDR1 LGHDT and CDR2 YNNKEL (reference sequence). The germline V and J ends were trimmed by 4 bases and 4 bases, with 16 bases remaining between them. The CDR3 totals 15 residues.

This clonotype appeared a few times. The genes are TRBV20-1 and TRBJ2-1; D is ambiguous. With 3 bases removed from V and 8 bases from J, the gap between germline ends came to 14 bases. Germline assignment: CDR1 DFQATT and CDR2 SNEGSKA (reference sequence). The length of the CDR3 is 13 residues. The CDR3 sequence is CSASLRVWDEQFF. The CDR3 DNA reads TGCAGTGCTAGTCTCCGTGTTTGGGATGAGCAGTTCTTC.

The chain recombines TRBV28 with TRBJ1-2; unclear D gene. The CDR3 consists of 15 residues. V shed 1 base and J shed 8 bases, with 17 bases lying between them. CDR1 and CDR2 (germline): MDHEN, SYDVKM. CDR3 sequence (DNA): TGTGCCAGCAGTTTATTTTACTGGAGGGAAGTAGGCTACACCTTC. Residues: CASSLFYWREVGYTF.

This clonotype came up a few times. The chain links TRBV11-1 to TRBJ2-2, with 7 bases lining up with TRBD1. Losses at the gene ends were 0 bases for V and 6 bases for J; bases not matched to a gene: 4. The CDR3 contains 15 residues. Germline lookup yields CDR1 SGHAT and CDR2 FQDESV (reference sequence). CDR3 DNA sequence: TGTGCCAGCAGCTTAGCGGGCCAGGGGGCCGGGGAGCTGTTTTTT. Protein sequence: CASSLAGQGAGELFF.

This clonotype has only a few counts. V usage is TRBV6-4 and J usage is TRBJ2-5; D unresolved. CDR1 is MRHNA, CDR2 SNTAGT, per germline. Trimming shortened V by 6 bases and J by 7 bases, and 12 bases separated the two germline ends. This CDR3 has 12 residues. The CDR3 nucleotides are TGTGCCAGCAGGCCCCTCTATGGGACCCAGTACTTC. Residues: CASRPLYGTQYF.

The J gene is TRBJ2-3, the V gene TRBV7-9, with D unresolved. The CDR3 sequence is 14 residues long. Trimming shortened V by 1 base and J by 4 bases, and 9 bases separated the two germline ends. Germline-derived CDR1 and CDR2 are SEHNR and FQNEAQ (reference sequence). CDR3 coding DNA: TGTGCCAGCAGCTTAGACCTAGTTCCAGATACGCAGTATTTT. Encoded protein: CASSLDLVPDTQYF. The variable domain in full, completed from reference TRBV7-9 and TRBJ2-3, reads DTGVSQNPRHKITKRGQNVTFRCDPISEHNRLYWYRQTLGQGPEFLTYFQNEAQLEKSRLLSDRFSAERPKGSFSTLEIQRTEQGDSAMYLCASSLDLVPDTQYFGPGTRLTVL.

This rearrangement joins TRBV7-9 to TRBJ2-1; the match to TRBD2 covers 16 bases. Trimming took 3 bases from V and 4 from J; bases not matched to a gene: 6. The CDR3 is 18 amino acids. Looked up from germline, CDR1 is SEHNR and CDR2 is FQNEAQ (reference sequence). The CDR3 sequence is CASSLGLAGGRLYNEQFF. The CDR3, as DNA: TGTGCCAGCAGCTTGGGACTAGCGGGGGGGCGGCTATACAATGAGCAGTTCTTC.

The gene calls are TRBV20-1 and TRBJ2-7; D gene uncertain. Between the trimmed V and J ends, which lost 0 bases and 0 bases, there was a span of 12 bases. Germline CDR1 reads DFQATT; CDR2 reads SNEGSKA (reference sequence). CDR3 size: 15 residues. The CDR3 DNA is TGCAGTGCTAGAGAGGGAATGAGGAGCTCCTACGAGCAGTACTTC. Translation: CSAREGMRSSYEQYF.